These 5 T cell receptor beta chains originate from one sample sequenced in a study of T cells in tuberculosis. The repertoire was sequenced with immunoSEQ multiplex PCR; TCRdb's copy has only in-frame clones and lacks some. The sample shows around 30,000 clones, 80% to 95% of them seen only once. Sequencing was performed on PBMCs. These receptor sequences come from a donor aged 10-30 years with latent tuberculosis or without tuberculosis infection.

The rearrangement links TRBV6-5 to TRBJ2-7, with D tentatively TRBD2 (5 bases). The CDR3 sequence is 12 residues long. Germline assignment: CDR1 MNHEY and CDR2 SVGAGI. V lost 6 bases and J 4 bases, leaving 10 bases between the germline ends. The CDR3 bases are TGTGCCAGCAGCCACGAGGGTTACGAGCAGTACTTC. It specifies CASSHEGYEQYF.

The rearrangement uses TRBV5-6 and TRBJ1-1; D is possibly TRBD1 (6 bases). Trimming pared 2 bases from V and 0 bases from J, leaving 8 bases between. The CDR3 covers 14 residues. Germline V gene lookup returns CDR1 SGHDT and CDR2 YYEEEE. The CDR3 DNA sequence: TGTGCCAGCAGCTTCGGGGACATGAACACTGAAGCTTTCTTT. Residues: CASSFGDMNTEAFF.

The sample holds a few counts of this clone. The rearrangement joins TRBV6-5 to TRBJ2-3; 9 bases match TRBD2. V shed 0 bases and J 1 base; nucleotides not matched to a gene: 2. Germline V gene lookup returns CDR1 MNHEY and CDR2 SVGAGI. CDR3 length equals 16 residues. CDR3 protein: CASSYSWTSGTDTQYF. In DNA, the CDR3 is TGTGCCAGCAGTTACTCATGGACTAGCGGCACAGATACGCAGTATTTT.

In its sample, this clone was seen once. CDR3 sequence: CASSLSSVYNEQFF. In DNA, the CDR3 is TGTGCCAGCAGCTTATCTTCAGTCTACAATGAGCAGTTCTTC. The V gene is TRBV7-2, the J gene TRBJ2-1; D unresolved. The CDR3 has 14 amino acids. The germline V and J ends were trimmed by 2 bases and 3 bases, with 8 bases remaining between them. Germline CDR1 reads SGHTA; CDR2 reads FQGNSA.

The V call is TRBV28, the J call TRBJ2-1, with 8 nucleotides matching TRBD1. J was trimmed by 8 bases and V by 5 bases; bases with no gene match: 11. The CDR3 extends over 15 amino acids. From germline, CDR1 is MDHEN and CDR2 SYDVKM. The DNA for the CDR3 is TGTGCCAGCAGTACTCAGACAGGGGTTTCGGATGAGCAGTTCTTC. It yields the protein CASSTQTGVSDEQFF.